This TCR beta chain was documented in a study of blood T cell repertoires in COVID-19. The method was immunoSEQ multiplex PCR; TCRdb's version includes in-frame clones alone and lacks a portion of them. The sample includes under 250,000 clones, 85% to 90% of them seen just once. Researchers sorted participants into cohorts using their self-reported clinical history. This CDR3 spans 17 amino acids. V lost 6 bases to trimming and J lost 5 bases; unmatched junction nucleotides: 14. Germline values: CDR1 SEHNR, CDR2 FQNEAQ (reference sequence). The J gene is TRBJ2-2, the V gene TRBV7-9; TRBD2 aligns across 8 bases. The material sequenced was PBMCs or T cells enriched from blood (not recorded which). The origin of this receptor is a man between 40 and 49 years old who had recovered from COVID-19. The CDR3 bases are TGTGCCAGCAGTTCACCGGGAGGGGGGGCCCAGACCGGGGAGCTGTTTTTT. Its translation is CASSSPGGGAQTGELFF.